This is a list of T cell receptor beta chains from one sample in a study of blood T cell repertoires in COVID-19. Generated by immunoSEQ multiplex PCR, the TCRdb table keeps only in-frame clones and is missing some. The table has about 93,000 clones, roughly 90% seen once; the top ten hold less than 2%. The sequencing sample was made of peripheral blood. The receptor source for this set is a human donor with active COVID-19. The donor label of this sample is uncertain. The CDR3 runs from the conserved cysteine through the conserved F or W. The D gene is left open where the match is weak. Some rows have no size entry. The others give once, few or many, or a class for an expanded clone.

D: TRBD1
V: TRBV15
J: TRBJ2-7
size: -
DNA: TGTGCCACCAGCAGGAGACAGGGCGGTAACGAGCAGTACTTC
CDR3: CATSRRQGGNEQYF

D: -
V: TRBV12-3/TRBV12-4
J: TRBJ2-1
size: -
DNA: TGTGCCAGCAGGTCCACAGGATACAATGAGCAGTTCTTC
CDR3: CASRSTGYNEQFF

D: TRBD2
V: TRBV15
J: TRBJ2-2
size: -
DNA: TGTGCCACCATCCGGCGCGGGGGTGAAATGAACACCGGGGAGCTGTTTTTT
CDR3: CATIRRGGEMNTGELFF

D: -
V: TRBV7-7
J: TRBJ2-1
size: -
DNA: TGTGCTAGCAGCTTAGCGCGAGACAGGCGCAATGAGCAGTTCTTC
CDR3: CASSLARDRRNEQFF

D: -
V: TRBV7-2
J: TRBJ2-7
size: -
DNA: TGTGCCAGCAGCTTACGTTTAGGGGTTGGCCCCGGCGAGCAGTACTTC
CDR3: CASSLRLGVGPGEQYF

D: TRBD2
V: TRBV4-2
J: TRBJ2-3
size: once
DNA: TGTGCCAGCAGCCAAGAGCTAGCGGGGGGGACAGATACGCAGTATTTT
CDR3: CASSQELAGGTDTQYF

D: TRBD1
V: TRBV7-7
J: TRBJ2-5
size: -
DNA: TGTGCCAGCAGCTTCTCGGGACAGGGGGAGACCCAGTACTTC
CDR3: CASSFSGQGETQYF

D: -
V: TRBV5-1
J: TRBJ2-2
size: -
DNA: TGCGCCAGCAGCTTTGATACTACCACCGGGGAGCTGTTTTTT
CDR3: CASSFDTTTGELFF

D: -
V: TRBV27
J: TRBJ1-2
size: -
DNA: TGTGCCAGCAGATCCGTCGGGGGTTCCTATGGCTACACCTTC
CDR3: CASRSVGGSYGYTF

D: TRBD1
V: TRBV6-5
J: TRBJ2-4
size: once
DNA: TGTGCCAGCAGTAAACAGACAGGGGGTCGAAACATTCAGTACTTC
CDR3: CASSKQTGGRNIQYF

D: -
V: TRBV7-2
J: TRBJ2-3
size: -
DNA: TGTGCCAGCAGCTTATTCTCCAGTCAAGATACGCAGTATTTT
CDR3: CASSLFSSQDTQYF

D: -
V: TRBV4-3
J: TRBJ1-4
size: -
DNA: TGCGCCAGCAGCTGGGGGGAACAGGTGGGAGAAAAACTGTTTTTT
CDR3: CASSWGEQVGEKLFF

D: TRBD1
V: TRBV9
J: TRBJ1-1
size: -
DNA: TGTGCCAGCAGCGTAATCCGACAGGGGGGCACTGAAGCTTTCTTT
CDR3: CASSVIRQGGTEAFF

D: -
V: TRBV4-1
J: TRBJ2-7
size: -
DNA: TGCGCCAGCAGCCAAGAGAGGGCCGTGGCCTACGAGCAGTACTTC
CDR3: CASSQERAVAYEQYF

D: TRBD1
V: TRBV19
J: TRBJ1-1
size: -
DNA: TGTGCCAGTAGAGGACTCGGGACAGGGGACACTGAAGCTTTCTTT
CDR3: CASRGLGTGDTEAFF

D: -
V: TRBV29-1
J: TRBJ1-2
size: once
DNA: TGCAGCGTTTTTGCAGCTAACTATGGCTACACCTTC
CDR3: CSVFAANYGYTF

D: -
V: TRBV4-1
J: TRBJ2-5
size: -
DNA: TGCGCCAGCAGCCAAGCTCCACAGCCCCAAGAGACCCAGTACTTC
CDR3: CASSQAPQPQETQYF

D: TRBD2
V: TRBV5-6
J: TRBJ2-1
size: -
DNA: TGTGCCAGCAGCTTGGGACTAGCGGCCTACAATGAGCAGTTCTTC
CDR3: CASSLGLAAYNEQFF

D: -
V: TRBV9
J: TRBJ1-2
size: -
DNA: TGTGCCAGCAGCGTATCAGGGGCGGCCTATGGCTACACCTTC
CDR3: CASSVSGAAYGYTF

D: -
V: TRBV4-1
J: TRBJ2-3
size: -
DNA: TGCGCCAGCAGCCAAGAGGAGCTAGTAGATACGCAGTATTTT
CDR3: CASSQEELVDTQYF